A single sample is the source of the 4 T cell receptor beta chains below, sequenced in a study of Ad26.COV2.S vaccination and SARS-CoV-2 variants. As to treatment: some 20 received Ad26.COV2.S at low or high dose, single or two shots; about 5 received placebo; per-sample allocation not given. Samples analyzed were those drawn on day 63 after the first vaccine or placebo injection. Generated by immunoSEQ multiplex PCR, the TCRdb table keeps only in-frame clones and is missing some. The sample lists 350,000 to 450,000 clones, under 90% occurring once. Sequenced material: peripheral blood, taken in a trial of Ad26.COV2.S vaccine versus placebo. Receptors originate from a person between 18 and 60 years old who received the Ad26.COV2.S COVID-19 vaccine or a placebo.

The genes are TRBV2 and TRBJ2-1; no clear D gene. The V gene lost 2 bases and the J gene lost 7 bases, with 6 bases spanning the gap. This CDR3 has 12 amino acids. Germline assignment: CDR1 SNHLY and CDR2 FYNNEI. CDR3 bases: TGTGCCAGCAGTGAACAAGCAAATGAGCAGTTCTTC. It is translated as CASSEQANEQFF.

This clone was detected a few times. This chain uses TRBV30 with TRBJ2-2; 8 bases map to TRBD2. Germline V gene lookup returns CDR1 GTSNPN and CDR2 SVGIG (reference sequence). The CDR3 sequence is 14 residues long. V lost 0 bases and J lost 7; bases outside the gene matches: 4. This CDR3 is CAWSVWLAGGELFF. CDR3 DNA sequence: TGTGCCTGGAGTGTGTGGCTAGCGGGCGGGGAGCTGTTTTTT.

V is TRBV2 and J is TRBJ1-2, with D uncertain. The germline CDR1 and CDR2 sequences are SNHLY and FYNNEI. The V end lost 7 bases, the J end lost 5 bases, and 17 bases lay between the germline ends. The CDR3 extends over 14 amino acids. CDR3: CASTAGSVVYGYTF. The CDR3 nucleotides read TGTGCCAGCACCGCGGGCAGTGTAGTTTATGGCTACACCTTC.

The CDR3 spells CAIGSMEDSNQPQHF. The CDR3 DNA reads TGTGCCATCGGTTCAATGGAGGACAGCAATCAGCCCCAGCATTTT. V and J are TRBV10-3 and TRBJ1-5; no clear D gene. The germline V gene encodes CDR1 ENHRY and CDR2 SYGVKD. Trimming shortened V by 8 bases and J by 1 base, and 15 bases separated the two germline ends. The CDR3 spans 15 residues.